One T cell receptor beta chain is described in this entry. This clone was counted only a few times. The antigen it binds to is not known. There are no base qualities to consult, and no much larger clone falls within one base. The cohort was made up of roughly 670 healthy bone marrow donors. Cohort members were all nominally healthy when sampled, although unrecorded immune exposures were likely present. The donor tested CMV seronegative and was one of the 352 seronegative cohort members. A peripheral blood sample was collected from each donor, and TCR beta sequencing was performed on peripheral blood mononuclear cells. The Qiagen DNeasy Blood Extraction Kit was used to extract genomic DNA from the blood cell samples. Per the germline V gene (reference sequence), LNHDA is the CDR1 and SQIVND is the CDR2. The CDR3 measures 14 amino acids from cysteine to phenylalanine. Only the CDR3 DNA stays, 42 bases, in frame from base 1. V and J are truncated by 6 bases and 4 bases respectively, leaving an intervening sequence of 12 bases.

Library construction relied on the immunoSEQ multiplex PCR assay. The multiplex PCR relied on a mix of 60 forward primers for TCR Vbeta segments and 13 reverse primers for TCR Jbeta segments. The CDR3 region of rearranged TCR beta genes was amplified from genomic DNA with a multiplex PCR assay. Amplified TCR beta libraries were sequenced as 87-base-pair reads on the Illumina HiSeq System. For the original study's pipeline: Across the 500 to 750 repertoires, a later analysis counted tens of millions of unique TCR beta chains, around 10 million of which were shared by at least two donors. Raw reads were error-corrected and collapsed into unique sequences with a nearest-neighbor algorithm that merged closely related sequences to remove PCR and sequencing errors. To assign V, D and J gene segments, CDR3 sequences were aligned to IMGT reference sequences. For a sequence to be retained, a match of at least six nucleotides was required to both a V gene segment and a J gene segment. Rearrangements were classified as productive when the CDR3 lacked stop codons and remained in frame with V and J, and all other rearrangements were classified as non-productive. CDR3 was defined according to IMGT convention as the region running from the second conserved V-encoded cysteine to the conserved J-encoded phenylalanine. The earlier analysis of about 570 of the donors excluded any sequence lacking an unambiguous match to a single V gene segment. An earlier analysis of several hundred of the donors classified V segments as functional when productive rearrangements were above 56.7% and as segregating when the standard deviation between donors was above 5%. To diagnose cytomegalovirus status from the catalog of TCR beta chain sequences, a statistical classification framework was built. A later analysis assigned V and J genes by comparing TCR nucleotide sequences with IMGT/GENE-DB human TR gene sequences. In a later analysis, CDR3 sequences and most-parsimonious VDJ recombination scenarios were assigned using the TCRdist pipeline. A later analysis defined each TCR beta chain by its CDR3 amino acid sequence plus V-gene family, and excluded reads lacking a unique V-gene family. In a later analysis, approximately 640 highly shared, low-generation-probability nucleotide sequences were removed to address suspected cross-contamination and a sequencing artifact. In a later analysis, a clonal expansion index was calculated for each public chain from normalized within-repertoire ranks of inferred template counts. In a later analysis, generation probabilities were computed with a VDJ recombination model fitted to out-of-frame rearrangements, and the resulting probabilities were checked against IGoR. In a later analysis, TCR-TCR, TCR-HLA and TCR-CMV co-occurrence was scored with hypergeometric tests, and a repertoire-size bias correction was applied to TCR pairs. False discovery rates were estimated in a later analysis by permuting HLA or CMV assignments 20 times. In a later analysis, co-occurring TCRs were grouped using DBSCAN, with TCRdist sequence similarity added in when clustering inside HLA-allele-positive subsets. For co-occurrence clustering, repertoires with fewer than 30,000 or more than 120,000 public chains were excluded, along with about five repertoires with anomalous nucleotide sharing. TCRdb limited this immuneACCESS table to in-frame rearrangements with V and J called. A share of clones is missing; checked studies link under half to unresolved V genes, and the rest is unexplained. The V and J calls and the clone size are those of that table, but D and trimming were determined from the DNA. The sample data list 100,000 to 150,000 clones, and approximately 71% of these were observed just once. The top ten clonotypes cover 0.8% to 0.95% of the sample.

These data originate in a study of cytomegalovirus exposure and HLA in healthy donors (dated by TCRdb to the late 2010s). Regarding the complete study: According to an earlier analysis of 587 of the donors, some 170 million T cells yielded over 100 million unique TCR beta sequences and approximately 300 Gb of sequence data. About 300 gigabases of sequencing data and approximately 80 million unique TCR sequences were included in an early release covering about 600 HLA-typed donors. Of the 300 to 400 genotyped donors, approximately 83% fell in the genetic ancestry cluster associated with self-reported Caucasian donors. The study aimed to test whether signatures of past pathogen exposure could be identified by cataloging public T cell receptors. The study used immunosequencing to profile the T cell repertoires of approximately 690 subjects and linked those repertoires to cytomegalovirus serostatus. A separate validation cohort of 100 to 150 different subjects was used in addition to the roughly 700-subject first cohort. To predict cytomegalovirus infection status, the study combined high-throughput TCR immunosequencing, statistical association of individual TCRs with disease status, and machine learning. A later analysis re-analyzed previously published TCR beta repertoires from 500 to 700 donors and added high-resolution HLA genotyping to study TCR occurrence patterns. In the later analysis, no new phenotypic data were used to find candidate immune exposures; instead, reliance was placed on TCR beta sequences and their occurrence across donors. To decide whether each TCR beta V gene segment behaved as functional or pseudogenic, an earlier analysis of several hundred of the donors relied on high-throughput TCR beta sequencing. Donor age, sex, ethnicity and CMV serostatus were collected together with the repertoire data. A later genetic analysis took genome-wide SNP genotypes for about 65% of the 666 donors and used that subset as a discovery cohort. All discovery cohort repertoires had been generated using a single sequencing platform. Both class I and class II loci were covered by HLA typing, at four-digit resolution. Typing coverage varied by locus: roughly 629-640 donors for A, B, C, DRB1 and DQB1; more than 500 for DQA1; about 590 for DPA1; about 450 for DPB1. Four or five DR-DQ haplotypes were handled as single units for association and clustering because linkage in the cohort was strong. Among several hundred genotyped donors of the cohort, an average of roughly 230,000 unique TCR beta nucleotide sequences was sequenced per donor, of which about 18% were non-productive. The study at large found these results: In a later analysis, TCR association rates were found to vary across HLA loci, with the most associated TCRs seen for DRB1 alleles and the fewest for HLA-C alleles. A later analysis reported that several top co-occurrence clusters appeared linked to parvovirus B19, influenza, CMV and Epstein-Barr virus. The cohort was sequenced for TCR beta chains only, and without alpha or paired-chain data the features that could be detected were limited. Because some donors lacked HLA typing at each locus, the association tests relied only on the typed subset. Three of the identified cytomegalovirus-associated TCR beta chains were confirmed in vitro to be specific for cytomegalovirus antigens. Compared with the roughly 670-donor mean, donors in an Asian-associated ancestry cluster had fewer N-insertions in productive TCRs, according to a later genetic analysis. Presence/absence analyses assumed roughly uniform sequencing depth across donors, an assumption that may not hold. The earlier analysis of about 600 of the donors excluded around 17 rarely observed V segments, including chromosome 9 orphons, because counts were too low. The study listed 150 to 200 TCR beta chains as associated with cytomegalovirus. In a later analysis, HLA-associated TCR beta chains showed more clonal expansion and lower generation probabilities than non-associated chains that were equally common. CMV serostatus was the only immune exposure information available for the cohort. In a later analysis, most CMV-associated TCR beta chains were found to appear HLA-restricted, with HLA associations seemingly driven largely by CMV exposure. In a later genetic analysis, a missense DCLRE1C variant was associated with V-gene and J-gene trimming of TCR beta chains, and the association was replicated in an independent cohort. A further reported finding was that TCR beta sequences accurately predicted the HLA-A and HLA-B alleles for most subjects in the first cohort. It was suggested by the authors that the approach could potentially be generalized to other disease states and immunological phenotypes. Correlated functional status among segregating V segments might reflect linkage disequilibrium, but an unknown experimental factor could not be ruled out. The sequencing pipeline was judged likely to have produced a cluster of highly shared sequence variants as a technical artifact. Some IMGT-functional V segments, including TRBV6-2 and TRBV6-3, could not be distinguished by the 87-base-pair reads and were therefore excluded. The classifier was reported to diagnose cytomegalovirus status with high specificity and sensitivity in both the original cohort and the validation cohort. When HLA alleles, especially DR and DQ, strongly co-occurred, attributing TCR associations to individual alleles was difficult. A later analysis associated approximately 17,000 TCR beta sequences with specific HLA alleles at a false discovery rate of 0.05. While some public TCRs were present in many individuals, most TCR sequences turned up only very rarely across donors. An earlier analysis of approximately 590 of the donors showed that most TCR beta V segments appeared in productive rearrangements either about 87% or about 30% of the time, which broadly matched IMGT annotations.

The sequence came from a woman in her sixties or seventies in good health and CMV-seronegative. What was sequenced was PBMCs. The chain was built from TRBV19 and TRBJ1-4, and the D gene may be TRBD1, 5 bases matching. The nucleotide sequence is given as TGTGCCAGTAGGTCTCGGGGGATTAATGAAAAACTGTTTTTT. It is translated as CASRSRGINEKLFF.